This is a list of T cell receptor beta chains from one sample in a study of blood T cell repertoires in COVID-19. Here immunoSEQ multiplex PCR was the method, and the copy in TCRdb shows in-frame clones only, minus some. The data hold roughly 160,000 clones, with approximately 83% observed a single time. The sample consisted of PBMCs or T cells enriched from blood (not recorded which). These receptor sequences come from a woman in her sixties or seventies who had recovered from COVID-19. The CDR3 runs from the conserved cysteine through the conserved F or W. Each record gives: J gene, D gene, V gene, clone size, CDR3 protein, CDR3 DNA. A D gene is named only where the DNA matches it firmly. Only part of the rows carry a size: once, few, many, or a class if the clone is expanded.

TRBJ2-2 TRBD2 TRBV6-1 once CASSAGGITGELFF TGTGCCAGCAGTGCGGGGGGGATTACCGGGGAGCTGTTTTTT
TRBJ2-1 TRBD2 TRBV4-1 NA CASSLEPAGRANEQFF TGCGCCAGCAGCCTCGAGCCGGCAGGGAGGGCCAATGAGCAGTTCTTC
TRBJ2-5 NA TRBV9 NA CASSVGPPGRETQYF TGTGCCAGCAGCGTAGGACCCCCAGGGCGAGAGACCCAGTACTTC
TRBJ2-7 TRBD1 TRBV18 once CASSRDRGFYEQYF TGTGCCAGCTCACGGGACAGGGGATTCTACGAGCAGTACTTC
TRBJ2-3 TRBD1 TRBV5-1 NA CASSFQGATDTQYF TGCGCCAGCAGCTTCCAGGGGGCCACAGATACGCAGTATTTT
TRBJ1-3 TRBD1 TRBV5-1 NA CASSGQGQGANTIYF TGCGCCAGCAGCGGTCAGGGACAGGGGGCGAACACCATATATTTT
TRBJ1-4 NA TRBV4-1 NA CASSQDGVGGEKLFF TGCGCCAGCAGCCAAGACGGGGTAGGGGGTGAAAAACTGTTTTTT
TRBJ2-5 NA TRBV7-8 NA CASSRDYDQYF TGTGCCAGCAGCCGAGACTATGACCAGTACTTC
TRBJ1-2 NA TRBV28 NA CASSFSATVYGYTF TGTGCCAGCAGTTTTTCTGCGACAGTATATGGCTACACCTTC
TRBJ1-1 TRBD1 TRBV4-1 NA CASSQDGGQGILKRTEAFF TGCGCCAGCAGCCAAGATGGAGGACAGGGGATTTTAAAGCGCACTGAAGCTTTCTTT
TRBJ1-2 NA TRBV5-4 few CASSLVLGARGLGYTF TGTGCCAGCAGCTTGGTGCTGGGGGCGAGAGGGCTTGGCTACACCTTC
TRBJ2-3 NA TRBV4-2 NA CASSRQTSSTDTQYF TGTGCCAGCAGCCGACAAACCTCTAGCACAGATACGCAGTATTTT
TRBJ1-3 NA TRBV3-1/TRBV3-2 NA CASSQTHSGNTIYF TGTGCCAGCAGCCAAACACACTCTGGAAACACCATATATTTT
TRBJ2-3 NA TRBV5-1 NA CASSPRTGTDTQYF TGCGCCAGCAGCCCGAGGACAGGCACAGATACGCAGTATTTT
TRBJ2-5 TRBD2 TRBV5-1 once CASSFGAGDQETQYF TGCGCCAGCAGCTTTGGGGCGGGGGACCAAGAGACCCAGTACTTC
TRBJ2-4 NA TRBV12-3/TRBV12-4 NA CASSQLAKNIQYF TGTGCCAGCAGCCAATTAGCCAAAAACATTCAGTACTTC
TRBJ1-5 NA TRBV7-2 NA CASSLTRASGPQHF TGTGCCAGCAGCCTAACGAGGGCCTCGGGGCCCCAGCATTTT
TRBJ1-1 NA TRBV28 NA CASSLRQLTTEAFF TGTGCCAGCAGTTTACGACAGCTGACCACTGAAGCTTTCTTT
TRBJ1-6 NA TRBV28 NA CASSFSGTNSPLHF TGTGCCAGCAGTTTCTCAGGAACTAATTCACCCCTCCACTTT
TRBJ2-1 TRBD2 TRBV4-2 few CASSQLLSGRMREQFF TGTGCCAGCAGCCAATTGTTGAGCGGGAGGATGCGGGAGCAGTTCTTC
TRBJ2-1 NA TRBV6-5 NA CATESGLALRNEQFF TGTGCCACTGAAAGCGGGCTAGCATTAAGAAATGAGCAGTTCTTC
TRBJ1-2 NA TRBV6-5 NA CASSYSRVGGYTF TGTGCCAGCAGTTACTCCAGGGTTGGTGGCTACACCTTC
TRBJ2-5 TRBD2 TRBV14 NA CASSPRKGLAVQYF TGTGCCAGCAGCCCACGAAAGGGACTAGCTGTCCAGTACTTC
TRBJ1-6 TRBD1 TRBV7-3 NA CASSLGTGPNSPLHF TGTGCCAGCAGCTTAGGGACAGGGCCGAATTCACCCCTCCACTTT
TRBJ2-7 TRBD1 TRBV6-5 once CASSRDSYEQYF TGTGCCAGCAGCCGGGACAGCTACGAGCAGTACTTC
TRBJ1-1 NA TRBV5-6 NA CASSSDTTNTEAFF TGTGCCAGCAGCTCCGACACCACGAACACTGAAGCTTTCTTT
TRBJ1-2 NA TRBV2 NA CASAGGAGLYGYTF TGTGCCAGCGCGGGGGGGGCCGGACTCTATGGCTACACCTTC
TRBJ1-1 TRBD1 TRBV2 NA CASSVQQGRVAFF TGTGCCAGCAGTGTTCAACAGGGGCGTGTAGCTTTCTTT
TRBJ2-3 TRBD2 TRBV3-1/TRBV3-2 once CASSQRTSGSRTDTQYF TGTGCCAGCAGCCAACGGACTAGCGGGAGTCGCACAGATACGCAGTATTTT
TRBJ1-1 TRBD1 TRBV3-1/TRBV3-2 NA CASSQVDRVVEAFF TGTGCCAGCAGCCAAGTAGACAGGGTGGTTGAAGCTTTCTTT
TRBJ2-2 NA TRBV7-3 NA CASSPGVTGELFF TGTGCCAGCAGCCCAGGGGTCACCGGGGAGCTGTTTTTT
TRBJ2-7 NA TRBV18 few CASSLSRSGEQYF TGTGCCAGCTCACTAAGCCGGTCCGGGGAGCAGTACTTC
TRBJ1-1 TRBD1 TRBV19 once CASTLRTGDTEAFF TGTGCCAGTACCCTCCGGACAGGGGACACTGAAGCTTTCTTT
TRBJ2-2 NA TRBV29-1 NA CSVQHTPFGELFF TGCAGCGTCCAACATACACCCTTCGGGGAGCTGTTTTTT
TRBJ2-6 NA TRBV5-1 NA CASSLASSVSGANVLTF TGCGCCAGCAGCTTGGCGTCGTCTGTCTCTGGGGCCAACGTCCTGACTTTC
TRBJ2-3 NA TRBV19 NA CASRRGDRAGTDTQYF TGTGCCAGTAGGCGGGGAGACAGGGCTGGTACAGATACGCAGTATTTT
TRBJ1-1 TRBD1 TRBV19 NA CASSPLTGVNTEAFF TGTGCCAGTAGTCCACTTACAGGGGTGAACACTGAAGCTTTCTTT
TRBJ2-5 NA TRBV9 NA CASSVYGSGGETQYF TGTGCCAGCAGCGTATATGGTAGCGGTGGGGAGACCCAGTACTTC
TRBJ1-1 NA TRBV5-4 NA CASNGLNTEAFF TGTGCCTCGAACGGGTTGAACACTGAAGCTTTCTTT
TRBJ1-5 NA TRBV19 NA CASSTLGRTLGNQPQHF TGTGCCAGTAGTACCTTAGGACGGACTTTGGGCAATCAGCCCCAGCATTTT
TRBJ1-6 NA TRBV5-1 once CASSASEDSPLHF TGCGCCAGCAGCGCCTCGGAGGATTCACCCCTCCACTTT
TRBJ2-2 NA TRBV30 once CAWSVEDSHTGELFF TGTGCCTGGAGTGTAGAGGACAGCCACACCGGGGAGCTGTTTTTT
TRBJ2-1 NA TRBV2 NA CASRGQLYNEQFF TGTGCCAGCAGAGGACAGCTCTACAATGAGCAGTTCTTC
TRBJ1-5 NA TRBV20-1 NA CSASVSNQPQHF TGCAGTGCTAGTGTGAGTAATCAGCCCCAGCATTTT
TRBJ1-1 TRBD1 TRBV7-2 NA CASSSNRGRRGTEAFF TGTGCCAGCAGCTCGAACAGGGGGCGCAGGGGCACTGAAGCTTTCTTT
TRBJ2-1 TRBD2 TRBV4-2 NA CASSGGTSGLYNEQFF TGTGCCAGCAGCGGAGGGACTAGCGGCCTCTACAATGAGCAGTTCTTC
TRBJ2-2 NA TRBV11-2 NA CASRSLITGELFF TGTGCCAGCAGATCACTTATCACCGGGGAGCTGTTTTTT
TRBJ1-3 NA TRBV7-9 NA CAWGGVAGNTIYF TGTGCCTGGGGAGGGGTGGCTGGAAACACCATATATTTT
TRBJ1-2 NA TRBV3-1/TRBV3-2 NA CASSQGLRGYTF TGTGCCAGCAGCCAGGGACTTAGGGGCTACACCTTC
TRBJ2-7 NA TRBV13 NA CASSPLRIGPSYEQYF TGTGCCAGCAGCCCCCTGCGGATCGGTCCTTCCTACGAGCAGTACTTC
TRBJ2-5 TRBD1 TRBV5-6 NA CASSTNRGRWETQYF TGTGCCAGCAGCACGAACAGGGGGCGCTGGGAGACCCAGTACTTC
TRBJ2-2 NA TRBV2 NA CASRILGDTGELFF TGTGCCAGCAGGATCTTAGGGGACACCGGGGAGCTGTTTTTT
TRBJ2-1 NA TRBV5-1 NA CASSLVPGSSYNEQFF TGCGCCAGCAGCTTGGTTCCGGGGAGCTCCTACAATGAGCAGTTCTTC